This T cell receptor (beta chain) emerged from a study of patients and donors after allogeneic stem cell transplantation. TCRdb redid the calling of the RT-PCR reads with MiXCR, one entry per CDR3 protein. The sample lists about a million distinct CDR3 sequences, 15% to 20% occurring once. The specimen was blood, either unsorted or a sorted T cell fraction (not recorded which). This clonotype was obtained from a human donor who was either an allogeneic HSCT recipient or a stem cell or donor lymphocyte infusion donor (not recorded which). It is not recorded whose cells these are; they may come from a transplant donor.

The CDR3 loop is CASSPIDSYEQYF. The CDR3 coding sequence is TGTGCCAGCAGTCCTATCGACTCTTACGAGCAGTACTTC. The J gene is TRBJ2-7, the V gene TRBV28; D ambiguous. This CDR3 region has 13 residues. CDR1 is MDHEN, CDR2 SYDVKM, per germline. Trimming pared 5 bases from V and 4 bases from J, leaving 12 bases between.